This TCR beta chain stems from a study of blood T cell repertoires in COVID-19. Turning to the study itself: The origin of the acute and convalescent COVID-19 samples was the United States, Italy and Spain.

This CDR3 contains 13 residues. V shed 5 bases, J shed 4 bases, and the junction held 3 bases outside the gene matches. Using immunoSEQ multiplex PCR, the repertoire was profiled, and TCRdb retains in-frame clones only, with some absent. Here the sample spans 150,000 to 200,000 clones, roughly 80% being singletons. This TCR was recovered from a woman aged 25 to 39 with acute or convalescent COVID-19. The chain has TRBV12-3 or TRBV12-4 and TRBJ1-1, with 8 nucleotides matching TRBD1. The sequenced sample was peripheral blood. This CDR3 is CASSPDRVTEAFF. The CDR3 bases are TGTGCCAGCAGTCCGGACAGGGTCACTGAAGCTTTCTTT.